The 6 T cell receptor beta chains below were found in one sample sequenced in a study of metastatic and nonmetastatic thyroid tumors. MiXCR reprocessed the PCR reads for TCRdb. The sample lists 20,000 to 25,000 clones; roughly 22% were seen once. Patients had received no treatment of any kind before thyroid surgery. Sequencing used blood. The source is a female donor with papillary thyroid cancer or a benign thyroid nodule (not recorded which). Some clones in this sample may be carry-over from other donors' samples.

The rearrangement links TRBV7-2 to TRBJ1-2, with no clear D. V was cut by 5 bases and J by 5 bases, with 6 bases left in between. The V gene's germline CDR1 is SGHTA and CDR2 FQGNSA. This CDR3 has 11 residues. This CDR3 is CASSNLYGYTF. The CDR3 nucleotides read TGTGCCAGCAGCAACCTATATGGCTACACCTTC.

This clone showed up many times. A much more abundant neighbour one base away suggests this may be a read error. This CDR3 is missing its conserved last phenylalanine or tryptophan, likely due to a read error. The rearrangement uses TRBV20-1 and TRBJ2-2; D is possibly TRBD1 (5 bases). CDR1 DFQATT and CDR2 SNEGSKA come from the germline V gene (reference sequence). The V gene lost 5 bases and the J gene lost 1 base, with 11 bases spanning the gap. The CDR3 extends over 14 amino acids. CDR3 coding DNA: TGCAGTGCTGAGCCCACAGGGAACACCGGGGAGCTGTTTTCT. The encoded protein is CSAEPTGNTGELFS.

The chain is built from TRBV2 and TRBJ1-1; tentative D call: TRBD1 (5 bases). Deletions cut 3 bases from V and 0 bases from J, with 14 bases between. Per germline, CDR1 SNHLY and CDR2 FYNNEI. This CDR3 is built from 16 residues. The CDR3 sequence: CASSDRGLIMNTEAFF. The CDR3 DNA sequence: TGTGCCAGCAGTGATAGGGGACTCATTATGAACACTGAAGCTTTCTTT.

The gene calls are TRBV7-2 and TRBJ2-2; 7 bases are shared with TRBD2. V shed 5 bases and J 5 bases; nucleotides not matched to a gene: 2. This CDR3 region has 13 residues. From germline, CDR1 is SGHTA and CDR2 FQGNSA. The CDR3 reads CASSPSGTGELFF. Written as DNA, the CDR3 is TGTGCCAGCAGCCCTAGCGGAACCGGGGAGCTGTTTTTT.

This clone came up many times. This CDR3 is CASWAGSGANVLTF. The CDR3, as DNA: TGTGCCTCCTGGGCGGGCTCTGGGGCCAACGTCCTGACTTTC. V is TRBV5-8 and J is TRBJ2-6; weak D call: TRBD2 (5 bases). Germline-derived CDR1 and CDR2 are SGHTS and YDEGEE. Trimming removed 10 bases from V and 0 bases from J, with 11 bases in between. The CDR3 is 14 amino acids.

This clone was seen more than once but under ten times. The chain has TRBV27 and TRBJ2-7; 12 nucleotides match TRBD2. This CDR3 has 15 amino acids. With V trimmed by 3 bases and J by 5 bases, 5 bases remained unmatched. Germline CDR1 reads MNHEY; CDR2 reads SMNVEV (reference sequence). CDR3 sequence (DNA): TGTGCCAGCAGTTTCCGGACTAGCGGGAACAACGAGCAGTACTTC. This sequence encodes CASSFRTSGNNEQYF.